The entry that follows covers one T cell receptor (beta chain) sequence. Assay used: immunoSEQ multiplex PCR; TCRdb lists only in-frame clones, some missing. Among 77,000 or so clones listed, about 83% were seen once. This entry comes from a study of blood T cell repertoires in COVID-19. Study overall: From T cells, B-cell-depleted T cells, or PBMCs came the material, which was cDNA or gDNA.

CDR1 is SGHNT and CDR2 is YYREEE in the germline V gene (reference sequence). This CDR3 comprises 17 residues. With V trimmed by 4 bases and J by 0 bases, 6 bases remained unmatched. The sequencing sample was made of peripheral blood. This chain joins TRBV5-4 and TRBJ2-3; 12 nucleotides align to TRBD2. The clonotype originates from a woman in her sixties with acute or convalescent COVID-19. CDR3 region: CASSPRLAGASTDTQYF. DNA for the CDR3: TGTGCCAGCAGCCCGAGACTAGCGGGGGCCAGCACAGATACGCAGTATTTT.